The T cell receptor (beta chain) under discussion was sequenced for a study of PD-1 blockade in classical Hodgkin lymphoma. Regarding the study as a whole: Newly diagnosed patients had baseline TCR diversity that was reportedly lower than that of healthy donors. Complete responders started with a diversity level that resembled newly diagnosed patients at baseline. Sources of repertoire differences remain undefined, possibly disease activity or prior therapy.

Method: immunoSEQ multiplex PCR; TCRdb's copy keeps in-frame clones and lacks some. The sample shows tens of thousands of clones, over 75% of them seen only once. CDR1 is SGHTA, CDR2 FQGNSA, per germline. Trimming took 5 bases from V and 7 from J; bases not matched to a gene: 12. The CDR3 is 15 amino acids. Turning to this clone: Its target is not known.

The time point: cycle 4 day 1 (C4D1), after five to seven weeks of nivolumab. No patient escaped relapse after autologous stem cell transplantation, and brentuximab vedotin exposure varied. From thawed PBMCs, CD4+ T cells were purified using magnetic negative selection. The material sequenced was CD4+ T cells from blood, taken before the fourth cycle of nivolumab. This sequence joins TRBV7-2 and TRBJ2-7; 9 bases agree with TRBD2. The receptor was derived from a human donor with classical Hodgkin lymphoma. The CDR3 sequence is CASSPRAGGPGEQYF. In DNA, the CDR3 is TGTGCCAGCAGCCCTCGCGCGGGAGGGCCAGGTGAGCAGTACTTC.